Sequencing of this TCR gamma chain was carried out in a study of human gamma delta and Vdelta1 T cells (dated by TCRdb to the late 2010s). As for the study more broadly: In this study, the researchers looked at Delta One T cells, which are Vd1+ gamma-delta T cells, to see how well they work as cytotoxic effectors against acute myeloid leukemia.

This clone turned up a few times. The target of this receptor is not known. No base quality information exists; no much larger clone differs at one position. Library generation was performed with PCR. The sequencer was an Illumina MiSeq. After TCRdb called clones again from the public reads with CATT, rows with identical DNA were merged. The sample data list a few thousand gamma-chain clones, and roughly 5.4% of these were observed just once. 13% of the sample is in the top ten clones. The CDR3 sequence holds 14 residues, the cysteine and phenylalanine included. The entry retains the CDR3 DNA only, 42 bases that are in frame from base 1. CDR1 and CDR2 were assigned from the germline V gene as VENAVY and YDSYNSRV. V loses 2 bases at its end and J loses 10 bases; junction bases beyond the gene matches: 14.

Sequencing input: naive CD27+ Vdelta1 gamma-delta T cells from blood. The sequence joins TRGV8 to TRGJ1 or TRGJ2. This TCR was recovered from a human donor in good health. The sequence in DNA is TGTGCCACCTGGGATAAAGGAAGTGTTGGGAAGAAACTCTTT. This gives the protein CATWDKGSVGKKLF.